The rows below give T cell receptor beta chains drawn from one sample of a study of chemoradiotherapy in HPV16-positive cancers. The data were produced by immunoSEQ multiplex PCR, yet TCRdb's version contains in-frame clones alone and is incomplete. This repertoire shows about 15,000 clones, 60% to 85% found once; its top ten account for under 1.5%. The specimen was obtained from a patient who underwent chemoradiotherapy. The receptors shown here come from a human donor with HPV-associated anogenital cancer. Each CDR3 is given with its conserved first and last residue. Each record gives: CDR3 length, D gene, V gene, J gene, clone size, CDR3 protein, CDR3 DNA. D genes are given only for firm matches. Clone sizes are given selectively: once, few, many, or a class where the clone is expanded.

>13|TRBD2|TRBV5-4|TRBJ2-2|few
CASSRGGSGELFF
TGTGCCAGCAGCCGGGGGGGTTCCGGGGAGCTGTTTTTT
>16|TRBD1|TRBV15|TRBJ1-4|.
CATSRDGRAGGKKLFF
TGTGCCACCAGCAGAGATGGAAGAGCAGGGGGTAAAAAACTGTTTTTT
>17|TRBD1|TRBV18|TRBJ1-3|.
CASSPLLTGVSGNTIYF
TGTGCCAGCTCACCACTTCTTACAGGGGTCTCTGGAAACACCATATATTTT
>15|.|TRBV10-3|TRBJ2-1|.
CAIRVDLEGRNEQFF
TGTGCCATCAGGGTCGATCTCGAGGGGCGCAATGAGCAGTTCTTC
>15|.|TRBV4-3|TRBJ2-2|.
CASSQDPQNTGELFF
TGCGCCAGCAGCCAAGACCCCCAGAACACCGGGGAGCTGTTTTTT
>13|.|TRBV4-1|TRBJ1-4|.
CASSSGLNEKLFF
TGCGCCAGCAGCAGTGGCCTTAATGAAAAACTGTTTTTT
>17|TRBD2|TRBV28|TRBJ2-3|.
CASSRPLAGDNTDTQYF
TGTGCCAGCAGCCGACCCTTAGCGGGGGACAACACAGATACGCAGTATTTT
>13|.|TRBV6-6|TRBJ1-2|.
CASSYSGNYGYTF
TGTGCCAGCAGTTACTCCGGAAACTATGGCTACACCTTC
>15|TRBD1|TRBV6-6|TRBJ1-4|.
CASSWGQFNNEKLFF
TGTGCCAGCAGTTGGGGACAGTTTAATAATGAAAAACTGTTTTTT
>14|TRBD1|TRBV7-2|TRBJ2-7|.
CASLTGTGPYEQYF
TGTGCCAGCTTGACAGGGACCGGCCCCTACGAGCAGTACTTC
>14|.|TRBV19|TRBJ1-4|few
CASSTSRSREKLFF
TGTGCCAGTAGTACCTCCCGGTCTCGTGAAAAACTGTTTTTT
>15|.|TRBV6-5|TRBJ2-1|.
CASSYAGINSNEQFF
TGTGCCAGCAGTTACGCAGGGATTAACTCCAATGAGCAGTTCTTC
>14|.|TRBV29-1|TRBJ2-5|.
CSVLDTWNQETQYF
TGCAGCGTCCTCGATACATGGAACCAAGAGACCCAGTACTTC
>16|TRBD1|TRBV7-2|TRBJ2-7|.
CASSSGGTGGSYEQYF
TGTGCCAGCAGCTCCGGAGGGACAGGGGGCTCCTACGAGCAGTACTTC
>16|.|TRBV6-5|TRBJ1-1|.
CASSSQGHLLNTEAFF
TGTGCCAGCAGTTCACAGGGACACCTATTGAACACTGAAGCTTTCTTT
>14|.|TRBV29-1|TRBJ2-4|.
CSVQKSWAKNIQYF
TGCAGCGTGCAGAAGAGCTGGGCCAAAAACATTCAGTACTTC
>16|TRBD1|TRBV5-1|TRBJ1-5|.
CASSQLPGQGDQPQHF
TGCGCCAGCAGCCAACTACCGGGACAGGGGGATCAGCCCCAGCATTTT
>12|.|TRBV28|TRBJ1-4|once
CASSLTGEKLFF
TGTGCCAGCAGTTTAACTGGTGAAAAACTGTTTTTT
>15|TRBD2|TRBV10-2|TRBJ2-3|.
CASISGGSSTDTQYF
TGCGCCAGCATTAGCGGGGGGTCTAGCACAGATACGCAGTATTTT
>12|.|TRBV15|TRBJ2-5|.
CATSPSQETQYF
TGTGCCACCAGCCCGTCTCAAGAGACCCAGTACTTC
>19|TRBD2|TRBV4-3|TRBJ2-3|.
CASSRTAPGSGGYTDTQYF
TGCGCCAGCAGCCGAACGGCACCGGGTAGCGGGGGATACACAGATACGCAGTATTTT
>12|.|TRBV25-1|TRBJ1-1|.
CASSEYGREAFF
TGTGCCAGCAGTGAATACGGTAGAGAAGCTTTCTTT
>15|.|TRBV5-8|TRBJ2-2|.
CASSGGRPGTGELFF
TGTGCCAGCAGCGGAGGACGGCCGGGGACCGGGGAGCTGTTTTTT
>14|TRBD2|TRBV6-6|TRBJ2-2|once
CASSNSGGAGELFF
TGTGCCAGCAGTAATAGCGGGGGGGCCGGGGAGCTGTTTTTT
>16|.|TRBV21-1|TRBJ2-3|.
CASSKSILGSTDTQYF
TGTGCCAGCAGCAAATCGATTTTGGGGAGCACAGATACGCAGTATTTT
>14|TRBD1|TRBV6-5|TRBJ1-1|.
CASSQGAMNTEAFF
TGTGCCAGCAGTCAGGGGGCCATGAACACTGAAGCTTTCTTT
>15|.|TRBV5-1|TRBJ1-2|.
CASSPRTATNYGYTF
TGCGCCAGCAGCCCCCGGACAGCTACTAACTATGGCTACACCTTC
>13|.|TRBV6-6|TRBJ1-1|.
CASSYWDTSGAFF
TGTGCCAGCAGTTATTGGGACACCTCCGGAGCTTTCTTT
>16|.|TRBV15|TRBJ1-6|few
CATSRDRRGTGGPLHF
TGTGCCACCAGCAGAGATCGAAGGGGGACGGGAGGACCCCTCCACTTT
>16|.|TRBV7-3|TRBJ2-7|.
CASSFYSMDTTYEQYF
TGTGCCAGCAGCTTTTATAGTATGGACACGACCTACGAGCAGTACTTC
>16|.|TRBV5-4|TRBJ1-3|.
CASSSDGWRFGNTIYF
TGTGCCAGCAGCTCCGACGGGTGGCGTTTTGGAAACACCATATATTTT
>14|TRBD2|TRBV29-1|TRBJ2-1|few
CSVGQGLVGDEQFF
TGCAGCGTTGGCCAGGGACTAGTAGGCGATGAGCAGTTCTTC
>13|.|TRBV5-1|TRBJ1-1|.
CASSLQVSTEAFF
TGCGCCAGCAGCTTACAGGTTTCCACTGAAGCTTTCTTT
>15|TRBD2|TRBV2|TRBJ2-1|.
CASRSSSGSYNEQFF
TGTGCCAGCAGGAGTAGTAGCGGGAGCTACAATGAGCAGTTCTTC
>16|.|TRBV7-3|TRBJ1-1|.
CASSPMGGGASTEAFF
TGTGCCAGCAGCCCCATGGGGGGGGGAGCATCCACTGAAGCTTTCTTT
>11|.|TRBV25-1|TRBJ1-1|.
CASSRGTEAFF
TGTGCCAGCAGTCGGGGCACTGAAGCTTTCTTT
>16|TRBD2|TRBV5-1|TRBJ2-7|.
CASSLAVGAGGLEQYF
TGCGCCAGCAGCTTGGCCGTTGGGGCGGGGGGCTTGGAGCAGTACTTC
>15|.|TRBV7-9|TRBJ2-1|.
CASSLDLVRVDEQFF
TGTGCCAGCAGCTTGGATTTGGTGAGGGTCGATGAGCAGTTCTTC
>14|TRBD1|TRBV2|TRBJ1-1|.
CASNDGQANTEAFF
TGTGCCAGCAACGATGGACAGGCGAACACTGAAGCTTTCTTT
>13|TRBD1|TRBV19|TRBJ1-2|few
CASSPGQANGYTF
TGTGCCAGTAGCCCGGGACAGGCAAATGGCTACACCTTC
>17|TRBD1|TRBV18|TRBJ1-5|.
CASSPASGTGGGQPQHF
TGTGCCAGCTCACCCGCCTCGGGGACAGGGGGAGGTCAGCCCCAGCATTTT
>15|.|TRBV11-3|TRBJ2-1|few
CASSIEGGVRNEQFF
TGTGCCAGCAGCATTGAGGGGGGGGTTAGGAATGAGCAGTTCTTC
>14|TRBD1|TRBV4-2|TRBJ2-7|.
CASSQDRGLYEQYF
TGTGCCAGCAGCCAAGACAGGGGGCTGTACGAGCAGTACTTC
>15|TRBD1|TRBV5-8|TRBJ1-1|.
CASSSFKWGTDEAFF
TGTGCCAGCAGCTCGTTTAAGTGGGGGACAGATGAAGCTTTCTTT
>13|.|TRBV6-5|TRBJ1-1|.
CASSQIWDTEAFF
TGTGCCAGCAGTCAGATATGGGACACTGAAGCTTTCTTT
>13|.|TRBV9|TRBJ2-2|.
CASSVSSTGELFF
TGTGCCAGCAGCGTAAGTTCGACCGGGGAGCTGTTTTTT
>15|.|TRBV7-3|TRBJ1-6|.
CASSLSGTTYSPLHF
TGTGCCAGCAGCTTAAGTGGGACAACCTATTCACCCCTCCACTTT
>16|.|TRBV11-2|TRBJ2-1|.
CASSLGLAVSYNEQFF
TGTGCCAGCAGCTTAGGACTTGCGGTCTCCTACAATGAGCAGTTCTTC
>15|TRBD1|TRBV6-1|TRBJ1-2|.
CASSARTGGNYGYTF
TGTGCCAGCAGTGCCCGGACAGGGGGAAACTATGGCTACACCTTC
>15|TRBD1|TRBV6-1|TRBJ2-3|.
CASSGRTGRPDTQYF
TGTGCCAGCAGTGGACGGACAGGGAGGCCAGATACGCAGTATTTT
>14|TRBD1|TRBV5-5|TRBJ1-5|.
CASSWGRQGQPQHF
TGTGCCAGCAGCTGGGGGCGACAGGGTCAGCCCCAGCATTTT
>11|.|TRBV20-1|TRBJ2-5|.
CSASREETQYF
TGCAGTGCTAGCAGGGAAGAGACCCAGTACTTC
>14|.|TRBV11-3|TRBJ2-3|.
CASSLRGGTDTQYF
TGTGCCAGCAGCCTCAGGGGAGGCACAGATACGCAGTATTTT